These 25 T cell receptor beta chains originate from one sample sequenced in a study of identical twins. One entry per CDR3 protein, called by TCRdb with MiXCR from the 5' RACE reads. The sample records about 570,000 distinct CDR3 sequences, just under 10% being singletons. This same sample was also taken into another study, of yellow fever vaccine responses in identical twins.

The sequenced sample consisted of PBMCs. These receptors came from a woman aged 18 to 35 in good health.

The chain combines TRBV5-1 with TRBJ1-4; D is possibly TRBD1 (5 bases). The CDR3 length is 16 residues. The V gene lost 0 bases and the J gene lost 0 bases, with 9 bases spanning the gap. CDR1 SGHRS and CDR2 YFSETQ come from the germline V gene. DNA for the CDR3: TGCGCCAGCAGCTTGGCAAGGGGTTCAACTAATGAAAAACTGTTTTTT. It is translated as CASSLARGSTNEKLFF.

This clonotype has ten or more counts. The chain links TRBV12-3 or TRBV12-4 to TRBJ2-2; TRBD1 matches 7 bases. The CDR3 totals 16 residues. V gave up 5 bases and J gave up 2 bases; unmatched junction bases: 8. The CDR3 coding sequence is TGTGCCAGCAGTGCGACAGGGCTCCTTAACACCGGGGAGCTGTTTTTT. It translates to CASSATGLLNTGELFF.

The table lists this clonotype with a few counts. V is TRBV2 and J is TRBJ2-5; D gene unclear. CDR1 is SNHLY and CDR2 is FYNNEI in the germline V gene. CDR3 size: 12 residues. V was pared by 8 bases and J by 5 bases, with 12 bases between. CDR3 sequence reads: CASGPLGETQYF. DNA for the CDR3: TGTGCCAGCGGCCCCCTTGGGGAGACCCAGTACTTC.

The CDR3 nucleotides read TGCAGTGCTAGAGCGTACGAGCAGTACTTC. Translation gives CSARAYEQYF. This chain links TRBV20-1 with TRBJ2-7, with unresolved D. Trimming pared 1 base from V and 4 bases from J, leaving 2 bases between. Germline loops: CDR1 DFQATT, CDR2 SNEGSKA (reference sequence). The CDR3 consists of 10 residues.

V and J are TRBV9 and TRBJ2-7; D tentatively fits TRBD1 or TRBD2 (5 bases each). The germline V and J ends were trimmed by 0 bases and 1 base, with 11 bases remaining between them. The CDR3 loop spans 15 amino acids. Germline V lookup: CDR1 SGDLS, CDR2 YYNGEE. This CDR3 reads CASSVARDPSYEQYF. The CDR3 region has the DNA TGTGCCAGCAGCGTAGCTAGGGACCCATCCTACGAGCAGTACTTC.

The rearrangement links TRBV6-1 to TRBJ2-7, with 12 bases fitting TRBD2. V lost 5 bases to trimming and J lost 4 bases; unmatched junction nucleotides: 6. The CDR3 is 15 amino acids. The germline gives CDR1 MNHNS, CDR2 SASEGT. The CDR3 here is CASSPETSGGYEQYF. The CDR3 DNA reads as TGTGCCAGCAGTCCAGAGACTAGCGGGGGTTACGAGCAGTACTTC.

The chain combines TRBV12-3 or TRBV12-4 with TRBJ2-7, with 10 bases identical to TRBD2. J was trimmed by 2 bases and V by 6 bases; bases with no gene match: 10. CDR3 size: 16 residues. CDR3 bases: TGTGCCAGCAGACGAGGAATAGGACTAGCGGCCTACGAGCAGTACTTC. Its protein is CASRRGIGLAAYEQYF.

This clonotype has at least ten counts. V usage is TRBV12-3 or TRBV12-4 and J usage is TRBJ1-1; D is ambiguous. Trimming left V 6 bases short and J 1 base short, with 12 bases between. The CDR3 contains 14 residues. The CDR3 DNA sequence: TGTGCCAGCAGCTTAAGGAAGGGGAACACTGAAGCTTTCTTT. This sequence encodes CASSLRKGNTEAFF.

This clonotype was found a few times. V gene TRBV6-5 combines with J gene TRBJ2-5, with unresolved D. CDR3 size: 14 residues. Trimming shortened V by 2 bases and J by 5 bases, and 12 bases separated the two germline ends. The V gene's germline CDR1 is MNHEY and CDR2 SVGAGI. For the CDR3, the DNA is TGTGCCAGCAGTTACCATTCAGCAGGCGAGACCCAGTACTTC. This translates into CASSYHSAGETQYF.

There are many counts of this clonotype. This sequence joins TRBV4-1 and TRBJ1-3; 10 nucleotides match TRBD1. V trimming: 0 bases; J trimming: 9 bases; junction bases outside the gene matches: 14. This CDR3 is built from 18 residues. Looked up from germline, CDR1 is MGHRA and CDR2 is YSYEKL. The CDR3 bases are TGCGCCAGCAGCCAAGATTATGGGACAGGGGCGGTATTGGGCACCATATATTTT. Amino acids: CASSQDYGTGAVLGTIYF.

This clonotype was seen only a few times. The chain employs TRBV7-2 and TRBJ1-1; D perhaps matches TRBD1 (5 bases). Trimming took off 5 bases at V and 5 bases at J, with 18 bases between the two ends. This CDR3 contains 15 residues. Germline-derived CDR1 and CDR2 are SGHTA and FQGNSA. The CDR3 region is CASSLQGFLDTEAFF. CDR3 DNA sequence: TGTGCCAGCAGCCTCCAGGGATTTTTGGATACTGAAGCTTTCTTT.

This clonotype was counted ten times or more. The chain carries TRBV6-1 and TRBJ2-3; 8 bases agree with TRBD1. Germline V gives CDR1 MNHNS, CDR2 SASEGT. Trimming at V came to 5 bases and at J to 3 bases, leaving 13 bases not matched to a gene. The CDR3 sequence is 17 residues long. Here the CDR3 reads CASSRPTLQGETDTQYF. CDR3 nucleotide sequence: TGTGCCAGCAGTCGCCCTACTCTACAGGGGGAGACAGATACGCAGTATTTT.

This clonotype was seen a handful of times. The V gene is TRBV7-2, the J gene TRBJ2-7; tentative D call: TRBD2 (5 bases). This CDR3 is built from 13 residues. CDR1 SGHTA and CDR2 FQGNSA come from the germline V gene. The V end was cut by 5 bases, the J end by 6 bases, with 14 bases between. The CDR3 spells CASSRTVGGEQYF. The DNA for the CDR3 is TGTGCCAGCAGCCGCACAGTCGGAGGCGAGCAGTACTTC.

This clonotype has just a few counts. This chain joins TRBV5-1 and TRBJ2-7; D remains ambiguous. This CDR3 has 14 amino acids. The V and J ends lost 0 bases and 0 bases respectively, with 7 bases between them. Germline V gene sequence: CDR1 SGHRS, CDR2 YFSETQ. The CDR3 loop is CASSLDGHSYEQYF. CDR3 nucleotide sequence: TGCGCCAGCAGCTTGGACGGCCACTCCTACGAGCAGTACTTC.

The rearrangement uses TRBV5-1 and TRBJ1-5; no clear D. Trimming stripped 1 base from V and 9 bases from J, with 11 bases between. The germline V gene has CDR1 SGHRS and CDR2 YFSETQ. This CDR3 spans 13 amino acids. The DNA for the CDR3 is TGCGCCAGCAGCTTGACCGGAACTGGGCCCCAGCATTTT. It codes for CASSLTGTGPQHF.

This clonotype was observed a handful of times. V is TRBV7-2 and J is TRBJ2-7; D possibly corresponds to TRBD2 (5 bases). The V end lost 5 bases, the J end lost 2 bases, and 10 bases lay between the germline ends. The CDR3 covers 13 residues. The germline CDR1 and CDR2 sequences are SGHTA and FQGNSA. DNA for the CDR3: TGTGCCAGCAGCCGGACTGACGCCTACGAGCAGTACTTC. This sequence encodes CASSRTDAYEQYF.

J is TRBJ2-6 and V is TRBV14; D gene ambiguous. Trimming pared 1 base from V and 2 bases from J, leaving 9 bases between. The CDR3 totals 16 residues. Germline V gives CDR1 SGHDN, CDR2 FVKESK. The chain's CDR3 is CASSQAFRAGANVLTF. The CDR3 coding sequence is TGTGCCAGCAGCCAAGCTTTTCGGGCTGGGGCCAACGTCCTGACTTTC.

This chain links TRBV29-1 with TRBJ2-1; 10 bases fit TRBD2. V lost 5 bases to trimming and J lost 8 bases; unmatched junction nucleotides: 9. The CDR3 loop spans 14 amino acids. Per the germline V gene, CDR1 is SQVTM and CDR2 is ANQGSEA. Here the CDR3 reads CSVRLPSGGYEQFF. In DNA, the CDR3 is TGCAGCGTTCGACTACCTAGCGGGGGTTATGAGCAGTTCTTC.

This clonotype was found a few times. CDR3 residues: CSVAGTSGANVLTF. The CDR3 DNA reads TGCAGCGTTGCAGGGACCTCTGGGGCCAACGTCCTGACTTTC. J is TRBJ2-6 and V is TRBV29-1, with D perhaps given as TRBD1 or TRBD2 (5 bases each). CDR1 SQVTM and CDR2 ANQGSEA come from the germline V gene. This CDR3 has 14 amino acids. Trimming removed 4 bases from V and 0 bases from J, with 7 bases in between. Full variable domain (missing parts from reference TRBV29-1 and TRBJ2-6): SAVISQKPSRDICQRGTSLTIQCQVDSQVTMMFWYRQQPGQSLTLIATANQGSEATYESGFVIDKFPISRPNLTFSTLTVSNMSPEDSSIYLCSVAGTSGANVLTFGAGSRLTVL.

This clonotype was seen more than once but under ten times. The chain employs TRBV12-3 or TRBV12-4 and TRBJ2-1, with D hard to call. This CDR3 is built from 17 residues. V shed 5 bases and J shed 0 bases, with 17 bases lying between them. The CDR3, as DNA: TGTGCCAGCAGTATGACGGATCCATTAAGCTCCTACAATGAGCAGTTCTTC. Translated: CASSMTDPLSSYNEQFF.

This clonotype was recorded a few times. The rearrangement links TRBV5-6 to TRBJ2-4; 7 nucleotides align to TRBD2. V lost 0 bases, J lost 5 bases, and 5 bases stayed unmatched. Per the germline V gene, CDR1 is SGHDT and CDR2 is YYEEEE. The CDR3 has 15 residues. The DNA of the CDR3 is TGTGCCAGCAGCTTGGCCAGCGGGGTCCAAAACATTCAGTACTTC. Translated, it gives CASSLASGVQNIQYF. The entire variable domain, with the rest obtained from reference TRBV5-6 and TRBJ2-4, is as follows: DAGVTQSPTHLIKTRGQQVTLRCSPKSGHDTVSWYQQALGQGPQFIFQYYEEEERQRGNFPDRFSGHQFPNYSSELNVNALLLGDSALYLCASSLASGVQNIQYFGAGTRLSVL.

This clonotype was detected a few times. This chain uses TRBV7-2 with TRBJ2-1; TRBD2 matches at 9 bases. CDR3 size: 14 residues. The V and J ends lost 5 bases and 5 bases, in that order; junction bases with no gene match: 4. The V gene's germline CDR1 is SGHTA and CDR2 FQGNSA. CDR3 residues: CASSTGLANNEQFF. The CDR3 DNA reads TGTGCCAGCAGCACGGGACTAGCCAACAATGAGCAGTTCTTC.

In this sample, this clonotype turned up a few times. CDR3 sequence: CSVDQGANTGELFF. The DNA for the CDR3 is TGCAGCGTCGACCAGGGGGCCAACACCGGGGAGCTGTTTTTT. The chain links TRBV29-1 to TRBJ2-2, with TRBD1 identical over 8 bases. The germline gives CDR1 SQVTM, CDR2 ANQGSEA. V lost 6 bases to trimming and J lost 2 bases; unmatched junction nucleotides: 5. The CDR3 is 14 amino acids.

This chain uses TRBV7-2 with TRBJ2-5; D remains unclear. Trimming shortened V by 5 bases and J by 5 bases, and 9 bases separated the two germline ends. Germline V gene data show CDR1 as SGHTA and CDR2 as FQGNSA. The CDR3 is made up of 12 amino acids. The CDR3 DNA reads as TGTGCCAGCAGCAAACCAAAGGAGACCCAGTACTTC. The encoded protein is CASSKPKETQYF.

This clonotype was seen more than once but under ten times. V and J are TRBV7-9 and TRBJ1-1, with TRBD1 matching over 8 bases. The CDR3 is 14 residues long. V was pared by 2 bases and J by 5 bases, with 4 bases of the junction left unmatched. Germline V CDR1 and CDR2: SEHNR, FQNEAQ (reference sequence). CDR3 DNA sequence: TGTGCCAGCAGCTTACAGACAGGGGAAACTGAAGCTTTCTTT. This translates into CASSLQTGETEAFF.